This TCR beta chain came from a study of metastatic and nonmetastatic thyroid tumors. The wider study: Comparison of repertoires was carried out across blood and tumor or nodule tissue from malignant and benign thyroid patients. Study findings and constraints: In blood and tumor, TCR beta diversity was reportedly significantly higher in malignant thyroid tumors than in benign nodules.

There were no patients who had received any treatment before thyroid surgery. Ten or more counts support this clone. Its antigen is unknown. The V gene lost 2 bases and the J gene lost 5 bases, with 12 bases spanning the gap. CDR1 is SGHAT, CDR2 FQNNGV, per germline. The CDR3 covers 14 residues. How the authors handled the data: The study's classifier, a distant-metastasis tool for papillary thyroid cancer, was built using CDR3 differences across clinicopathological groups. Using MiXCR, TCRdb re-called clones from the PCR reads. The V and J calls here are based on TCRdb, not the publication. The sample shows tens of thousands of clones, about 25% of them seen only once.

V is TRBV11-2 and J is TRBJ2-5, with D unresolved. This receptor was taken from a female donor with papillary thyroid cancer or a benign thyroid nodule (not recorded which). Some clones in this sample may be carry-over from other donors' samples. The sequenced material came from blood. The CDR3 loop reads CASSLKGLGETQYF. The DNA for the CDR3 is TGTGCCAGCAGCTTAAAGGGCCTCGGGGAGACCCAGTACTTC.